The clone carrying this T cell receptor (beta chain) was counted many times. Its antigen is not known. RNA served as the template for amplifying TCR beta CDR3 regions. Following a first-round RT-PCR that used HTBI primers, a second-round multiplex PCR was carried out. TCRdb itself ran the multiplex PCR reads through MiXCR, one entry per CDR3 protein. The sample carries under 350,000 distinct CDR3 sequences, 17% recorded once. Trimming took 1 base from V and 0 from J, leaving 3 bases between them. The CDR3 extends over 12 amino acids. The V gene's germline CDR1 is GTSNPN and CDR2 SVGIG (reference sequence). This record belongs to a study of Graves' ophthalmopathy and Graves' hyperthyroidism. Points from the study as a whole: Separation of ophthalmopathy from stable hyperthyroidism was achieved by a 13-signature model, at around 89% sensitivity and roughly 81% specificity.

The sequence came from an adult man with Graves' ophthalmopathy. What was sequenced was peripheral blood. The chain employs TRBV30 and TRBJ1-2; D is ambiguous. The CDR3 loop is CAWSGANYGYTF. CDR3 coding DNA: TGTGCCTGGAGTGGGGCTAACTATGGCTACACCTTC.